These 28 T cell receptor beta chains came from one sample sequenced in a study of blood T cells in healthy people across ages. Sample-barcoded 5' priming and a J-beta primer mix drove a second PCR of roughly 6 to 12 cycles. TCRdb fed the 5' RACE reads into MiXCR, producing one record per CDR3 protein. The data contain about 1,400,000 distinct CDR3 sequences, 59% of them singletons. Sequences were obtained from blood. These receptors all stem from a young man in good health.

This clonotype was observed a few times. V usage is TRBV20-1 and J usage is TRBJ2-5; unclear D gene. This CDR3 has 11 amino acids. Germline V CDR1 and CDR2: DFQATT, SNEGSKA (reference sequence). V was pared by 5 bases and J by 3 bases, with 7 bases between. In nucleotides, the CDR3 is TGCAGTGCTGCCACCAAAGAGACCCAGTACTTC. This encodes CSAATKETQYF.

This sequence joins TRBV19 and TRBJ2-4; the D gene is possibly TRBD1 (5 bases). Matching the DNA end better, TRBJ2-7 makes the J call doubtful. CDR3 length: 14 amino acids. Germline CDR1 and CDR2: LNHDA and SQIVND (reference sequence). DNA of the CDR3: TGTGCCAGTAGTAGATACACGGACATGGGCGAGCAGTACTTC. Residues: CASSRYTDMGEQYF.

This clonotype has more than one count but fewer than ten. J is TRBJ1-4 and V is TRBV28; TRBD1 matches 7 bases. The germline gives CDR1 MDHEN, CDR2 SYDVKM. CDR3 length: 16 residues. Trimming cost V 5 bases and J 7 bases; bases outside gene matches: 13. The CDR3 coding sequence is TGTGCCAGCAGTCACGCCCGACAGGGAGGGGGTGAAAAACTGTTTTTT. Amino acid sequence: CASSHARQGGGEKLFF.

The gene calls are TRBV20-1 and TRBJ1-1; weak D call: TRBD1 (6 bases). Germline assignment: CDR1 DFQATT and CDR2 SNEGSKA (reference sequence). The ends were cut back, 2 bases at V and 0 bases at J, with 10 bases in the middle. The CDR3 has 14 amino acids. CDR3 bases: TGCAGTGCTAGACCGACAGGAATGAACACTGAAGCTTTCTTT. Translation: CSARPTGMNTEAFF.

The CDR3 nucleotides are TGTGCCAGCAGCCTCGACAGACAGACACCCACCTACGAGCAGTACTTC. Translated: CASSLDRQTPTYEQYF. The chain links TRBV7-2 to TRBJ2-4; tentatively, D is TRBD1 (5 bases). The J call may be in error: the DNA end matches TRBJ2-7 better. Germline CDR1 is SGHTA and CDR2 is FQGNSA. The CDR3 runs to 16 residues.

V gene TRBV20-1 combines with J gene TRBJ2-7; perhaps TRBD2 as D (6 bases). V was pared by 6 bases and J by 4 bases, with 16 bases between. CDR1 is DFQATT, CDR2 SNEGSKA, per germline (reference sequence). This CDR3 spans 13 amino acids. The CDR3 sequence: CSAPGFGSYEQYF. The CDR3 DNA reads TGCAGTGCCCCCGGTTTCGGGAGTTACGAGCAGTACTTC.

The chain carries TRBV4-1 and TRBJ2-3; 7 nucleotides agree with TRBD2. The CDR3 is made up of 17 amino acids. With 0 bases clipped from V and 5 bases from J, the junction kept 11 bases outside the gene matches. Germline V gene sequence: CDR1 MGHRA, CDR2 YSYEKL. CDR3 in amino acids: CASSQDTGEGFRDTQYF. In nucleotides, the CDR3 is TGCGCCAGCAGCCAAGATACGGGGGAGGGATTTCGAGATACGCAGTATTTT.

The chain carries TRBV5-1 and TRBJ2-7; 7 bases are shared with TRBD1. V shed 7 bases and J 1 base; nucleotides not matched to a gene: 14. The germline V gene has CDR1 SGHRS and CDR2 YFSETQ. CDR3 length equals 16 residues. CDR3 sequence: CASSQGELLWSYEQYF. In nucleotides, the CDR3 is TGCGCCAGCTCCCAGGGGGAGCTCCTATGGTCCTACGAGCAGTACTTC.

This clonotype was seen more than once but under ten times. The chain uses TRBV29-1 and TRBJ2-1, with 9 bases that match TRBD2. Germline V gene lookup returns CDR1 SQVTM and CDR2 ANQGSEA. This CDR3 region has 17 residues. With V trimmed by 3 bases and J by 7 bases, 16 bases remained unmatched. The CDR3 is CSVDGGRLAEFGNEQFF. The CDR3 coding sequence is TGCAGCGTTGATGGGGGGAGACTAGCGGAGTTTGGGAATGAGCAGTTCTTC.

The rearrangement links TRBV3-1 to TRBJ2-3, with D maybe TRBD1 (6 bases). Looked up from germline, CDR1 is LGHDT and CDR2 is YNNKEL (reference sequence). V was clipped by 9 bases and J by 5 bases, with 15 bases between them. The CDR3 has 13 residues. The CDR3 sequence: CASRRTVEDTQYF. For the CDR3, the DNA is TGTGCCAGTAGGCGGACAGTGGAAGATACGCAGTATTTT.

This clonotype appeared once. The V gene is TRBV29-1, the J gene TRBJ1-6; maybe TRBD1 (5 bases). The CDR3 extends over 12 amino acids. V shed 6 bases and J shed 10 bases, with 13 bases lying between them. The germline CDR1 and CDR2 sequences are SQVTM and ANQGSEA. The CDR3 protein is CSVGEGNSPLHF. DNA of the CDR3: TGCAGCGTAGGGGAGGGCAACTCACCCCTCCACTTT.

This clonotype was counted between two and nine times. One base away lies a much larger clone, so this may be a sequencing read error. The rearrangement joins TRBV13 to TRBJ2-5, with 9 bases aligning to TRBD1. Germline values: CDR1 PRHDT, CDR2 FYEKMQ (reference sequence). Trimming took 5 bases from V and 3 from J; bases not matched to a gene: 4. This CDR3 has 14 amino acids. The CDR3 bases are TGTGCCAGCAGCCTCCGGGACAGGGAAGAGACCCAGTACTTC. Protein: CASSLRDREETQYF.

The chain is built from TRBV11-2 and TRBJ2-7; 9 bases fit TRBD1. Looked up from germline, CDR1 is SGHAT and CDR2 is FQNNGV. The CDR3 extends over 17 amino acids. V lost 4 bases to trimming and J lost 0 bases; unmatched junction nucleotides: 10. The CDR3 spells CASSSTFGQGSSYEQYF. The CDR3 DNA sequence: TGTGCCAGCAGCTCAACCTTCGGACAGGGGAGCTCCTACGAGCAGTACTTC. Looking up the rest from reference TRBV11-2 and TRBJ2-7 gives the full variable domain: EAGVAQSPRYKIIEKRQSVAFWCNPISGHATLYWYQQILGQGPKLLIQFQNNGVVDDSQLPKDRFSAERLKGVDSTLKIQPAKLEDSAVYLCASSSTFGQGSSYEQYFGPGTRLTVT.

The chain employs TRBV27 and TRBJ2-1, with 11 positions matching TRBD2. With V trimmed by 3 bases and J by 9 bases, 7 bases remained unmatched. Germline V CDR1 and CDR2: MNHEY, SMNVEV (reference sequence). This CDR3 has 15 residues. The DNA for the CDR3 is TGTGCCAGCAGTTTGGGCGGGCTAGCGGGAGGTGAGCAGTTCTTC. It encodes CASSLGGLAGGEQFF.

The J gene is TRBJ1-5, the V gene TRBV4-3; TRBD1 might be the D (6 bases). CDR3 length: 17 amino acids. Germline V gives CDR1 LGHNA, CDR2 YSLEER. The V end was cut by 4 bases, the J end by 0 bases, with 16 bases between. CDR3 residues: CASSRTVGAYSNQPQHF. The CDR3 DNA follows: TGCGCCAGCAGCCGTACTGTGGGGGCTTATAGCAATCAGCCCCAGCATTTT.

The V call is TRBV2, the J call TRBJ1-2; no clear D gene. The ends were cut back, 2 bases at V and 2 bases at J, with 18 bases in the middle. The V gene's germline CDR1 is SNHLY and CDR2 FYNNEI. There are 17 residues in the CDR3. As DNA, the CDR3 is TGTGCCAGCAGTGAATTACAAGGACGTGGACTAAACTATGGCTACACCTTC. It is translated as CASSELQGRGLNYGYTF.

In its sample, this clonotype was seen a few times. V usage is TRBV5-1 and J usage is TRBJ2-3, with TRBD2 identical over 8 bases. CDR1 and CDR2 from the germline V gene are SGHRS and YFSETQ. The CDR3 length is 13 residues. Germline trimming cut 5 bases from V and 10 bases from J; bases unmatched to any gene: 9. The CDR3 spells CASRVPAGGAQYF. CDR3 nucleotides: TGCGCCAGCAGGGTCCCCGCGGGGGGTGCGCAGTATTTT.

With respect to this clonotype: The junction shows a germline mismatch at one end, possibly a read error. This chain joins TRBV4-1 and TRBJ1-4; 8 nucleotides match TRBD1. CDR3 size: 16 residues. Per germline, CDR1 MGHRA and CDR2 YSYEKL. The CDR3 DNA follows: TGCACCAGCAGCCGGGACAGGTTACCAACTAATGAAAAACTGTTTTTT. Its translation: CTSSRDRLPTNEKLFF.

The J gene is TRBJ2-7, the V gene TRBV7-9; TRBD1 might be the D (5 bases). CDR3 length equals 15 residues. CDR1 is SEHNR and CDR2 is FQNEAQ in the germline V gene (reference sequence). The V and J ends lost 1 base and 2 bases respectively, with 12 bases between them. Here the CDR3 reads CASSLELDKPYEQYF. CDR3 bases: TGTGCCAGCAGCTTAGAACTGGACAAGCCCTACGAGCAGTACTTC.

This clonotype was seen a handful of times. The chain has TRBV4-2 and TRBJ2-1, with 8 bases aligning to TRBD2. V lost 0 bases, J lost 8 bases, and 6 bases stayed unmatched. The CDR3 consists of 15 residues. Germline CDR1 reads LGHNA; CDR2 reads YNFKEQ. This chain's CDR3 is CASSQDRSSGYEQFF. The CDR3 DNA reads as TGTGCCAGCAGCCAAGATAGGTCTAGCGGGTATGAGCAGTTCTTC.

For this clonotype: A read error may produce the germline difference seen at one junction end. CDR3 sequence: CASSLVLAGRYKEQFF. CDR3 DNA: TGTGCCAGCAGCTTAGTACTAGCGGGGCGCTACAAGGAGCAGTTCTTC. V and J are TRBV7-6 and TRBJ2-1; TRBD2 matches at 10 bases. Per germline, CDR1 SGHVS and CDR2 FNYEAQ. The CDR3 has 16 amino acids.

This sequence joins TRBV28 and TRBJ2-3; 10 nucleotides align to TRBD2. The ends lost 3 bases at V and 5 bases at J; junction bases unmatched: 5. In germline, CDR1 is MDHEN, CDR2 SYDVKM. The CDR3 is 15 amino acids. The CDR3 sequence: CASSFFRLAGDTQYF. DNA for the CDR3: TGTGCCAGCAGTTTTTTCCGACTAGCGGGAGATACGCAGTATTTT. The complete variable domain, with remaining parts taken from reference TRBV28 and TRBJ2-3, reads DVKVTQSSRYLVKRTGEKVFLECVQDMDHENMFWYRQDPGLGLRLIYFSYDVKMKEKGDIPEGYSVSREKKERFSLILESASTNQTSMYLCASSFFRLAGDTQYFGPGTRLTVL.

This clonotype was recorded a few times. The chain links TRBV6-6 to TRBJ1-6, with 7 nucleotides matching TRBD1. Germline CDR1 reads MNHNY; CDR2 reads SVGAGI (reference sequence). Germline trimming cut 2 bases from V and 5 bases from J; bases unmatched to any gene: 9. The CDR3 sequence is 17 residues long. The CDR3 is CASSYGTADEHNSPLHF. CDR3 coding DNA: TGTGCCAGCAGTTACGGGACAGCCGATGAGCATAATTCACCCCTCCACTTT.

The chain links TRBV4-1 to TRBJ2-7; tentatively, D is TRBD2 (5 bases). CDR3 length: 12 residues. CDR1 MGHRA and CDR2 YSYEKL come from the germline V gene. The ends were cut back, 5 bases at V and 6 bases at J, with 11 bases in the middle. For the CDR3, the DNA is TGCGCCAGCAGCGACAATCGGGGCGAGCAGTACTTC. It encodes CASSDNRGEQYF.

Only one count was recorded for this clonotype. The rearrangement joins TRBV5-4 to TRBJ2-4, with unresolved D. V was clipped by 3 bases and J by 12 bases, with 19 bases between them. The CDR3 totals 14 residues. Germline V lookup: CDR1 SGHNT, CDR2 YYREEE (reference sequence). The CDR3 reads CASSSHSGFDDQYF. The CDR3 DNA is TGTGCCAGCAGCTCCCATTCGGGTTTTGATGATCAGTACTTC.

The rearrangement links TRBV20-1 to TRBJ1-1; 10 bases are shared with TRBD1. The V segment lost 5 bases and the J segment 4 bases; nucleotides outside the gene matches: 10. The germline V gene encodes CDR1 DFQATT and CDR2 SNEGSKA (reference sequence). The CDR3 is made up of 15 amino acids. The CDR3 DNA reads as TGCAGTGCTGAGACCGGGACAGGGGACGGCACTGAAGCTTTCTTT. It codes for CSAETGTGDGTEAFF.

The V call is TRBV10-3, the J call TRBJ2-5; no clear D. With 2 bases removed from V and 2 bases from J, the gap between germline ends came to 12 bases. Germline V gene sequence: CDR1 ENHRY, CDR2 SYGVKD. This CDR3 comprises 15 residues. The CDR3: CAISELNAKQETQYF. In DNA form, the CDR3 reads TGTGCCATCAGTGAGCTTAACGCCAAACAAGAGACCCAGTACTTC.

The CDR3 DNA sequence: TGTGCCAGCAGCTTAGGGGAGGAGACCTACGAGCAGTACTTC. It is translated as CASSLGEETYEQYF. The rearrangement joins TRBV7-9 to TRBJ2-7; D perhaps matches TRBD2 (6 bases). Trimming took 1 base from V and 2 from J, leaving 9 bases between them. The germline V gene encodes CDR1 SEHNR and CDR2 FQNEAQ (reference sequence). The CDR3 length is 14 residues.